This T cell receptor beta chain is drawn from a study of OX40 agonist ivuxolimab in advanced cancers. V was clipped by 4 bases and J by 3 bases, with 4 bases between them. The CDR3 covers 12 residues. Germline assignment: CDR1 SGHVS and CDR2 FNYEAQ. Some clones are missing from TCRdb's copy, which holds only in-frame ones; the method was immunoSEQ multiplex PCR. This table holds tens of thousands of clones, about 91% found once. This rearrangement joins TRBV7-6 to TRBJ1-5; no clear D gene. This receptor was taken from an adult with an advanced solid tumor such as melanoma, head and neck, liver or kidney cancer. This sample comprised CD4+ or CD8+ T cells sorted from blood, obtained in a trial of the OX40 agonist ivuxolimab. DNA of the CDR3: TGTGCCAGCAGCTCGGACAATCAGCCCCAGCATTTT. Its protein product is CASSSDNQPQHF.